One sample yielded the 24 T cell receptor beta chains listed below, sequenced in a study of response to subunit inactivated influenza vaccine. Each CDR3 protein gets one entry after TCRdb re-called the RT-PCR reads with MiXCR. The table records about 570,000 distinct CDR3 sequences, approximately 10% of them present only once. This same sample was also taken into another study, of T cells expressing NK-cell markers. According to that study: TCR beta cDNA was made by 5'RACE template switching with UMIs.

Sequenced here: PBMCs from blood, sampled on the day of vaccination. These receptors originate from a man aged 50 to 60 who received an inactivated influenza vaccine.

The table lists this clonotype with many counts. The chain is built from TRBV12-3 or TRBV12-4 and TRBJ2-1, with D uncertain. This CDR3 has 12 residues. Between the trimmed V and J ends, which lost 5 bases and 7 bases, there was a span of 9 bases. CDR3: CASSPYSNEQFF. DNA for the CDR3: TGTGCCAGCAGTCCTTATTCGAATGAGCAGTTCTTC.

This clonotype was seen ten or more times. This chain connects TRBV20-1 to TRBJ1-4; 10 nucleotides match TRBD1. The germline V gene encodes CDR1 DFQATT and CDR2 SNEGSKA (reference sequence). V dropped 6 bases and J dropped 7; count of bases not matched to a gene: 8. This CDR3 has 14 amino acids. The CDR3 bases are TGCAGTGCGTCTTCCGGGACAGGGGCTGAAAAACTGTTTTTT. This gives the protein CSASSGTGAEKLFF.

This clonotype showed up just a few times. The gene calls are TRBV12-3 or TRBV12-4 and TRBJ2-5; TRBD1 might be the D (5 bases). This CDR3 region has 13 residues. Trimming took 1 base from V and 5 from J, leaving 8 bases between them. The CDR3 loop reads CASSLVTAETQYF. The CDR3 bases are TGTGCCAGCAGTTTAGTGACAGCCGAGACCCAGTACTTC.

This clonotype was counted ten times or more. The chain couples TRBV20-1 to TRBJ2-1; no firm D call. There are 11 residues in the CDR3. Germline loops: CDR1 DFQATT, CDR2 SNEGSKA (reference sequence). The V and J ends lost 3 bases and 6 bases respectively, with 6 bases between them. CDR3 DNA: TGCAGTGCTAGTGGGTTCAATGAGCAGTTCTTC. Amino acids: CSASGFNEQFF.

This clonotype has a single count. The chain is built from TRBV5-1 and TRBJ2-5; D remains ambiguous. Germline CDR1 and CDR2: SGHRS and YFSETQ. This CDR3 is 16 amino acids long. V was trimmed by 4 bases and J by 3 bases, leaving 19 bases between them. CDR3 nucleotide sequence: TGCGCCAGCAGCCTCCACTTTTTCCGGGCAGAAGAGACCCAGTACTTC. Encoded protein: CASSLHFFRAEETQYF.

CDR3 nucleotide sequence: TGTGCCAGCAGTCGAAAACGGGACCTCCTAAAACTGTTTTTT. Protein: CASSRKRDLLKLFF. The rearrangement links TRBV12-3 or TRBV12-4 to TRBJ1-4; D is possibly TRBD1 (5 bases). This CDR3 region has 14 residues. V was pared by 5 bases and J by 10 bases, with 17 bases between.

The chain is built from TRBV3-1 and TRBJ1-2, with D maybe TRBD1 (5 bases). Germline lookup yields CDR1 LGHDT and CDR2 YNNKEL (reference sequence). The CDR3 covers 14 residues. V lost 4 bases and J lost 4, with 13 bases in between. The CDR3 sequence is CASSPYGGSYGYTF. The CDR3 DNA reads as TGTGCCAGCAGCCCTTACGGGGGGAGCTATGGCTACACCTTC.

This clonotype was recorded a few times. The rearrangement links TRBV6-5 to TRBJ2-7; D gene ambiguous. Germline CDR1 reads MNHEY; CDR2 reads SVGAGI. The CDR3 loop spans 15 amino acids. The V end was cut by 0 bases, the J end by 3 bases, with 12 bases between. The CDR3 reads CASSYSPDSLYEQYF. The CDR3 DNA is TGTGCCAGCAGTTACTCGCCTGATAGTCTCTACGAGCAGTACTTC.

This clonotype was found a few times. CDR3 amino acids: CASSIVTPGELFF. CDR3 sequence (DNA): TGTGCCAGCAGCATTGTAACGCCCGGGGAGCTGTTTTTT. The chain couples TRBV6-1 to TRBJ2-2, with D unresolved. The V end was cut by 6 bases, the J end by 6 bases, with 11 bases between. The CDR3 loop spans 13 amino acids. The germline V gene has CDR1 MNHNS and CDR2 SASEGT.

The chain links TRBV20-1 to TRBJ2-1; no clear D gene. The CDR3 consists of 13 residues. Between the trimmed V and J ends, which lost 1 base and 3 bases, there was a span of 7 bases. CDR1 DFQATT and CDR2 SNEGSKA come from the germline V gene (reference sequence). The chain's CDR3 is CSARATHYNEQFF. The CDR3 region has the DNA TGCAGTGCTAGAGCGACTCACTACAATGAGCAGTTCTTC.

The V call is TRBV18, the J call TRBJ2-7; 8 bases are a match to TRBD2. The ends lost 3 bases at V and 0 bases at J; junction bases unmatched: 22. CDR1 KGHSH and CDR2 LQKENI come from the germline V gene. This CDR3 is built from 21 residues. CDR3 sequence: CASSPSFQELAGPDVSYEQYF. The DNA of the CDR3 is TGTGCCAGCTCACCGTCCTTTCAGGAGCTAGCGGGTCCAGATGTCTCCTACGAGCAGTACTTC.

This clonotype was detected ten times or more. The chain recombines TRBV5-1 with TRBJ2-1; 7 positions agree with TRBD1. The CDR3 loop spans 14 amino acids. V shed 0 bases, J shed 7 bases, and the junction held 4 bases outside the gene matches. Per the germline V gene, CDR1 is SGHRS and CDR2 is YFSETQ. CDR3 coding DNA: TGCGCCAGCAGCTTGGCCAGGGGGAATAATGAGCAGTTCTTC. Protein sequence: CASSLARGNNEQFF.

The chain combines TRBV7-6 with TRBJ2-2; a weak D match, TRBD1 (5 bases). The V gene lost 5 bases and the J gene lost 4 bases, with 11 bases spanning the gap. CDR1 is SGHVS and CDR2 is FNYEAQ in the germline V gene. This CDR3 spans 14 amino acids. The CDR3 spells CASSQDRPTGELFF. The CDR3 nucleotides read TGTGCCAGCAGCCAAGACAGACCCACCGGGGAGCTGTTTTTT.

This clonotype was seen only a few times. The rearrangement joins TRBV19 to TRBJ2-2; no firm D call. This CDR3 contains 14 residues. Germline V gene data show CDR1 as LNHDA and CDR2 as SQIVND (reference sequence). V was shortened by 4 bases and J by 3 bases, with 9 bases between the two germline ends. The CDR3 coding sequence is TGTGCCAGTAGTACCCTCAGAGACACCGGGGAGCTGTTTTTT. This encodes CASSTLRDTGELFF.

This clonotype was observed a few times. This chain connects TRBV20-1 to TRBJ2-3, with 7 bases fitting TRBD2. After removal of 8 bases from V and 0 bases from J, the junction contained 14 bases not matched to a gene. CDR1 is DFQATT and CDR2 is SNEGSKA in the germline V gene (reference sequence). The CDR3 contains 16 residues. This CDR3 is CSFVGGSGSSTDTQYF. The CDR3 nucleotides are TGCAGTTTCGTGGGAGGGTCCGGGTCTAGCACAGATACGCAGTATTTT.

Many counts were recorded for this clonotype. The V gene is TRBV28, the J gene TRBJ1-5; no clear D gene. Trimming shortened V by 7 bases and J by 3 bases, and 19 bases separated the two germline ends. The CDR3 spans 16 residues. Germline loops: CDR1 MDHEN, CDR2 SYDVKM. CDR3 residues: CASTTRGQNFNQPQHF. The CDR3 nucleotides read TGTGCCAGCACCACACGAGGGCAGAACTTCAATCAGCCCCAGCATTTT.

This clonotype has only a few counts. The rearrangement joins TRBV20-1 to TRBJ2-7; D is possibly TRBD2 (5 bases). The length of the CDR3 is 15 residues. Between the trimmed V and J ends, which lost 1 base and 6 bases, there was a span of 19 bases. Germline loops: CDR1 DFQATT, CDR2 SNEGSKA (reference sequence). Here the CDR3 reads CSARASRAFPVEQYF. For the CDR3, the DNA is TGCAGTGCTAGAGCTTCGAGGGCTTTTCCCGTCGAGCAGTACTTC.

This clonotype was seen a handful of times. The genes are TRBV7-9 and TRBJ1-6; D uncertain. There are 13 residues in the CDR3. Between the trimmed V and J ends, which lost 6 bases and 9 bases, there was a span of 12 bases. Germline CDR1 reads SEHNR; CDR2 reads FQNEAQ (reference sequence). CDR3 loop: CASSLDLSSPLHF. In DNA, the CDR3 is TGTGCCAGCAGTCTAGACCTGTCTTCACCCCTCCACTTT.

The chain carries TRBV6-2 or TRBV6-3 and TRBJ2-5; TRBD2 matches at 11 bases. J was trimmed by 2 bases and V by 7 bases; bases with no gene match: 12. The CDR3 sequence is 17 residues long. The germline V gene has CDR1 MNHEY and CDR2 SVGEGT. DNA for the CDR3: TGTGCCAGCAAAGGTACTAGCGGGAGTCGGCCACAAGAGACCCAGTACTTC. Amino acid sequence: CASKGTSGSRPQETQYF.

CDR3 region: CASSDSIAVVVTQYF. Written as DNA, the CDR3 is TGTGCCAGCAGTGACTCCATAGCGGTGGTAGTTACGCAGTATTTT. The rearrangement uses TRBV6-4 and TRBJ2-3; D perhaps matches TRBD2 (6 bases). Trimming took off 0 bases at V and 8 bases at J, with 15 bases between the two ends. This CDR3 region has 15 residues. CDR1 is MRHNA and CDR2 is SNTAGT in the germline V gene.

V and J are TRBV7-9 and TRBJ2-5; D gene ambiguous. V lost 3 bases and J lost 3, with 8 bases in between. The CDR3 has 13 amino acids. CDR1 and CDR2 from the germline V gene are SEHNR and FQNEAQ (reference sequence). The CDR3 DNA reads TGTGCCAGCAGCTTTGGTAGGAAAGAGACCCAGTACTTC. This gives the protein CASSFGRKETQYF.

This clonotype occurred many times. V usage is TRBV5-1 and J usage is TRBJ2-7, with 8 bases lining up with TRBD1. V trimming: 4 bases; J trimming: 4 bases; junction bases outside the gene matches: 10. This CDR3 comprises 15 residues. The germline V gene has CDR1 SGHRS and CDR2 YFSETQ. The CDR3 DNA reads TGCGCCAGCAGCCCCGGACAGGGAGGCCAATACGAGCAGTACTTC. Translating it yields CASSPGQGGQYEQYF.

This clonotype was counted between two and nine times. The genes are TRBV20-1 and TRBJ2-2, with D unresolved. Germline V lookup: CDR1 DFQATT, CDR2 SNEGSKA (reference sequence). The V end was cut by 3 bases, the J end by 2 bases, with 7 bases between. The CDR3 contains 13 residues. The CDR3 reads CSASAYNTGELFF. CDR3 in DNA: TGCAGTGCTAGCGCGTACAACACCGGGGAGCTGTTTTTT.

This clonotype was seen at least ten times. The chain combines TRBV7-2 with TRBJ2-7; 8 bases are a match to TRBD2. The CDR3 has 14 residues. Unmatched junction bases numbered 5, after V lost 5 bases and J lost 2 bases. Germline V gives CDR1 SGHTA, CDR2 FQGNSA. CDR3 coding DNA: TGTGCCAGCAGCCCGGGACTAGAGACCTACGAGCAGTACTTC. Its protein product is CASSPGLETYEQYF.